One sample yielded the 10 T cell receptor beta chains listed below, sequenced in a study of blood T cells in healthy people across ages. A second PCR of roughly 7 to 11 cycles used a sample-barcoded 5' primer and a J-beta primer mix. TCRdb analysed the 5' RACE reads with MiXCR anew, one entry per CDR3 protein. The data contain just under 900,000 distinct CDR3 sequences, more than 25% of them singletons. The sequenced material came from blood. The source of these receptors is an elderly woman in good health.

This clonotype showed up many times. CDR3 nucleotide sequence: TGCGCCAGCAGCCCCCGAGGTCCACAGGTCAAAAACATTCAGTACTTC. Amino acid sequence: CASSPRGPQVKNIQYF. V usage is TRBV4-1 and J usage is TRBJ2-4; D possibly corresponds to TRBD1 (5 bases). Germline V gene lookup returns CDR1 MGHRA and CDR2 YSYEKL. The CDR3 totals 16 residues. V was cut by 4 bases and J by 3 bases, with 16 bases left in between.

The chain recombines TRBV12-3 or TRBV12-4 with TRBJ1-2, with 9 bases aligning to TRBD1. The junction had 8 bases not matched to a gene; V was cut back by 6 bases and J by 6 bases. This CDR3 has 14 residues. This CDR3 is CASRQQGAGDGYTF. CDR3 coding DNA: TGTGCCAGCAGACAACAGGGGGCAGGAGATGGCTACACCTTC.

Of note for this clonotype: The germline gene is not matched at one end of the junction; a read error may be the cause. This chain connects TRBV12-3 or TRBV12-4 to TRBJ2-5; D is perhaps TRBD1 (6 bases). The CDR3 sequence is 12 residues long. Written as DNA, the CDR3 is TGTGCCAACAGTGGACAGCACAATGAGCAGTACTTC. This translates into CANSGQHNEQYF.

This clonotype appeared a single time. The chain uses TRBV11-3 and TRBJ2-2; TRBD1 might be the D (6 bases). Germline V lookup: CDR1 SGHNT, CDR2 YENEEA. CDR3 length: 15 residues. V gave up 1 base and J gave up 2 bases, with 8 bases separating them. The CDR3 sequence: CASSLGGHNTGELFF. CDR3 sequence (DNA): TGTGCCAGCAGCTTAGGGGGACACAACACCGGGGAGCTGTTTTTT.

The chain has TRBV6-2 or TRBV6-3 and TRBJ1-5; D unclear. The CDR3 runs 12 residues. The V end was cut by 0 bases, the J end by 11 bases, with 8 bases between. From germline, CDR1 is MNHEY and CDR2 SVGEGT. The CDR3 nucleotides read TGTGCCAGCAGTTACTCCCTCCAGGCCCAGCATTTT. Translating it yields CASSYSLQAQHF.

Remarks on this clonotype: A single base separates this from a much larger clone, so it may be a read error. V and J are TRBV20-1 and TRBJ2-5; D is unresolved. CDR1 and CDR2 from the germline V gene are DFQATT and SNEGSKA (reference sequence). This CDR3 is 13 amino acids long. The CDR3 bases are TGCAGTGCCCATGTGGGGAAGCAAGGGACCCAGTACTTC. It translates to CSAHVGKQGTQYF.

For this clonotype: This may be a read error, as it is one base from a much larger clone. The V gene is TRBV7-2, the J gene TRBJ1-1, with 7 bases lining up with TRBD1. V gave up 6 bases and J gave up 5 bases; unmatched junction bases: 6. The germline V gene has CDR1 SGHTA and CDR2 FQGNSA. CDR3 length equals 13 residues. CDR3 loop: CASRPGGSTEAFF. The CDR3 DNA follows: TGTGCCAGCAGACCAGGGGGGAGTACTGAAGCTTTCTTT.

Many counts were recorded for this clonotype. The chain has TRBV6-2 or TRBV6-3 and TRBJ2-3, with TRBD1 matching 9 bases. The CDR3 has 16 residues. V was clipped by 5 bases and J by 1 base; unmatched bases: 7. The germline gives CDR1 MNHEY, CDR2 SVGEGT. In nucleotides, the CDR3 is TGTGCCAGCAGTCCCGCCCGGACAGGGGGCACAGATACGCAGTATTTT. It yields the protein CASSPARTGGTDTQYF.

Note on this clonotype: A much larger clone is a single base away; this may be a read error. The chain recombines TRBV6-2 or TRBV6-3 with TRBJ1-5; a weak D match, TRBD1 (6 bases). The V gene's germline CDR1 is MNHEY and CDR2 SVGEGT. The CDR3 runs 14 residues. The CDR3 coding sequence is TGTGCCAGCAGAGGAGTAGGGGGGGATCAGCCCCACCATTTT. This gives the protein CASRGVGGDQPHHF.

This chain links TRBV12-3 or TRBV12-4 with TRBJ1-2, with 7 bases matching TRBD1. With 6 bases clipped from V and 8 bases from J, the junction kept 12 bases outside the gene matches. The CDR3 has 14 amino acids. The CDR3 sequence is CASRLRQGFGGYTF. DNA for the CDR3: TGTGCCAGCAGACTGCGACAGGGTTTCGGAGGCTACACCTTC.